This T cell receptor (beta chain) was recorded in a study of beta chain features in type 1 diabetes. Study outcomes and limitations: Patients with type 1 diabetes carried fewer insertions and had more deletions at their VDJ junctions. Patients' naive, central memory and Treg TCRB repertoires seemed closer to one another than those of healthy donors. TCRB CDR3s from Type 1 diabetes patients were moderately but significantly shorter in all four CD4+ subsets.

On this clone: Its cognate antigen is unknown.

Germline V gives CDR1 SGHRS, CDR2 YFSETQ. This CDR3 region has 16 residues. V shed 7 bases, J shed 0 bases, and the junction held 10 bases outside the gene matches. The whole isolated RNA underwent reverse transcription, so sequencing captured expressed TCRB transcripts. The data were produced by immunoSEQ multiplex PCR, yet TCRdb's version contains in-frame clones alone and is incomplete. The table includes about 340,000 clones, about a tenth detected once. Specimen: central memory CD4+ T cells from blood. V and J are TRBV5-1 and TRBJ2-1, with 7 bases aligning to TRBD2. The TCR was taken from a man aged 25-45 years with type 1 diabetes. The CDR3 here is CASRSERGNSYNEQFF. The CDR3 region has the DNA TGCGCCAGCCGTTCCGAGCGGGGAAACTCCTACAATGAGCAGTTCTTC.